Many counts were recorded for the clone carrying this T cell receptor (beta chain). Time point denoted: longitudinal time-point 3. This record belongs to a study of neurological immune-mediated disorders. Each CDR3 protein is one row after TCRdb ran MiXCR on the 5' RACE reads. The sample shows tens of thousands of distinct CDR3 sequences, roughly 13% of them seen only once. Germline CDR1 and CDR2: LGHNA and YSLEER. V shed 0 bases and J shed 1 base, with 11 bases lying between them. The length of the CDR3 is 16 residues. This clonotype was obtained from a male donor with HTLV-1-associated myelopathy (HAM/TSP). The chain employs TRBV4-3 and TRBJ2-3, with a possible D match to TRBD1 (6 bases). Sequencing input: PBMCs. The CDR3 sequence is CASSQDFTGRTDTQYF. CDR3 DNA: TGCGCCAGCAGCCAAGATTTTACAGGGCGCACAGATACGCAGTATTTT.